Listed here are 25 T cell receptor beta chains from one sample, sequenced in a study of T cell responses to AZD1222 COVID-19 vaccine. The repertoire was sequenced with immunoSEQ multiplex PCR; TCRdb's copy has only in-frame clones and lacks some. The data hold roughly 100,000 clones, with approximately 87% observed a single time. Material: peripheral blood, obtained on day 0 of AZD1222 vaccination. The receptors originated from an adult in good health.

V gene TRBV19 combines with J gene TRBJ1-2; the D gene is possibly TRBD1 (6 bases). Germline V gene lookup returns CDR1 LNHDA and CDR2 SQIVND (reference sequence). The germline V and J ends were trimmed by 6 bases and 6 bases, with 20 bases remaining between them. The CDR3 sequence is 15 residues long. The CDR3 DNA sequence: TGTGCCAGTAGCACGACTGGGGGGCGCCTAGATGGCTACACCTTC. This translates into CASSTTGGRLDGYTF.

The CDR3 sequence: CASRTDPGNTIYF. The CDR3 DNA sequence: TGTGCCAGCAGGACGGATCCCGGAAACACCATATATTTT. J is TRBJ1-3 and V is TRBV28; unclear D gene. The CDR3 runs to 13 residues. Between the trimmed V and J ends, which lost 6 bases and 4 bases, there was a span of 10 bases. In germline, CDR1 is MDHEN, CDR2 SYDVKM.

The chain uses TRBV3-1 (or the pseudogene TRBV3-2) and TRBJ2-1; a weak D match, TRBD2 (5 bases). V gave up 4 bases and J gave up 10 bases, with 17 bases separating them. The CDR3 length is 14 residues. Germline CDR1 reads LGHDT; CDR2 reads YNNKEL (reference sequence). CDR3 in DNA: TGTGCCAGCAGCCCGCGCTCGACTAAAAAGGAGCAGTTCTTC. It translates to CASSPRSTKKEQFF.

The V and J genes are TRBV10-3 and TRBJ2-2; 10 positions match TRBD2. CDR3 length: 15 residues. Losses at the gene ends were 0 bases for V and 6 bases for J; bases not matched to a gene: 1. CDR1 is ENHRY, CDR2 SYGVKD, per germline. This CDR3 is CAISESAGGPGELFF. CDR3 bases: TGTGCCATCAGTGAGTCAGCGGGAGGGCCCGGGGAGCTGTTTTTT.

The CDR3 here is CASSFATFYGYTF. The CDR3 DNA follows: TGTGCCAGCAGTTTCGCGACATTCTATGGCTACACCTTC. This chain joins TRBV28 and TRBJ1-2; D unclear. Germline loops: CDR1 MDHEN, CDR2 SYDVKM. The CDR3 runs 13 residues. The V end was cut by 3 bases, the J end by 4 bases, with 9 bases between.

The CDR3 region has the DNA TGCAGCTATGCCAGGAGGGGGAACTATGGCTACACCTTC. Amino acid sequence: CSYARRGNYGYTF. This rearrangement joins TRBV29-1 to TRBJ1-2; D may be TRBD1 (6 bases). The germline V gene encodes CDR1 SQVTM and CDR2 ANQGSEA. The CDR3 has 13 amino acids. The V end lost 8 bases, the J end lost 2 bases, and 15 bases lay between the germline ends.

The rearrangement uses TRBV5-1 and TRBJ1-1, with TRBD1 identical over 10 bases. Trimming at V came to 4 bases and at J to 4 bases, leaving 10 bases not matched to a gene. Per germline, CDR1 SGHRS and CDR2 YFSETQ. This CDR3 region has 16 residues. CDR3 in amino acids: CASSDRDRGWGTEAFF. CDR3 nucleotides: TGCGCCAGCAGCGACCGGGACAGGGGTTGGGGCACTGAAGCTTTCTTT.

V gene TRBV15 combines with J gene TRBJ2-3; 7 nucleotides match TRBD2. The CDR3 runs to 15 residues. Losses at the gene ends were 5 bases for V and 5 bases for J; bases not matched to a gene: 10. Germline V gene sequence: CDR1 LNHNV, CDR2 YYDKDF (reference sequence). Here the CDR3 DNA reads TGTGCCACCAGCCCCGGACTGGGGGAGGGAGATACGCAGTATTTT. Protein sequence: CATSPGLGEGDTQYF.

This rearrangement joins TRBV5-8 to TRBJ1-4; TRBD1 matches at 7 bases. CDR3 length equals 12 residues. Trimming removed 0 bases from V and 13 bases from J; junction bases left unmatched: 3. Germline V gene sequence: CDR1 SGHTS, CDR2 YDEGEE. CDR3 bases: TGTGCCAGCAGCTTGGACAGGGGCGTACTGTTTTTT. Residues: CASSLDRGVLFF.

The chain links TRBV6-5 to TRBJ2-1; 8 bases agree with TRBD1. Germline CDR1 MNHEY, CDR2 SVGAGI. The CDR3 length is 15 residues. With 10 bases clipped from V and 0 bases from J, the junction kept 8 bases outside the gene matches. CDR3 sequence reads: CAIDRTGNSYNEQFF. CDR3 in DNA: TGTGCCATCGACAGGACAGGGAACTCCTACAATGAGCAGTTCTTC.

The V call is TRBV6-5, the J call TRBJ2-2, with D perhaps being TRBD1 or TRBD2 (5 bases each). The CDR3 has 14 residues. V shed 5 bases and J shed 4 bases, with 11 bases lying between them. The germline CDR1 and CDR2 sequences are MNHEY and SVGAGI. CDR3 sequence: CASSHGGTTGELFF. CDR3 nucleotide sequence: TGTGCCAGCAGTCATGGGGGTACCACCGGGGAGCTGTTTTTT.

The V call is TRBV15, the J call TRBJ1-5; D possibly corresponds to TRBD1 (6 bases). Germline V gene lookup returns CDR1 LNHNV and CDR2 YYDKDF (reference sequence). V was shortened by 0 bases and J by 2 bases, with 11 bases between the two germline ends. The CDR3 consists of 16 residues. The DNA for the CDR3 is TGTGCCACCAGCAGAGAGGGGGGCGGCGGCAATCAGCCCCAGCATTTT. It yields the protein CATSREGGGGNQPQHF.

The V call is TRBV19, the J call TRBJ2-4; 7 bases are a match to TRBD1. The CDR3 spans 13 residues. Trimming cost V 5 bases and J 9 bases; bases outside gene matches: 7. Germline CDR1 is LNHDA and CDR2 is SQIVND (reference sequence). In nucleotides, the CDR3 is TGTGCCAGTAGTTTGTCATCAGGGGGCATTCAGTACTTC. It codes for CASSLSSGGIQYF.

The chain couples TRBV7-8 to TRBJ2-7; a weak D match, TRBD2 (6 bases). This CDR3 has 15 amino acids. Germline V CDR1 and CDR2: SGHVS, FQNEAQ. Trimming cost V 1 base and J 3 bases, with 13 bases left between them. This CDR3 reads CASSLVGGASYEQYF. In DNA form, the CDR3 reads TGTGCCAGCAGCTTAGTGGGGGGAGCTAGCTACGAGCAGTACTTC.

The rearrangement links TRBV5-1 to TRBJ2-1; tentatively, D is TRBD2 (5 bases). The CDR3 consists of 14 residues. V lost 3 bases to trimming and J lost 10 bases, with 17 bases between them. CDR1 and CDR2 from the germline V gene are SGHRS and YFSETQ. The CDR3 nucleotides are TGCGCCAGCAGCTACGATCTAGCAAGCGACGAGCAGTTCTTC. Its protein is CASSYDLASDEQFF.

The chain is built from TRBV14 and TRBJ1-1, with a tentative D call TRBD1 (5 bases). CDR1 and CDR2 from the germline V gene are SGHDN and FVKESK. The CDR3 is 13 residues long. The V end lost 6 bases, the J end lost 0 bases, and 8 bases lay between the germline ends. This CDR3 reads CASSRRVNTEAFF. The CDR3, as DNA: TGTGCCAGCAGTCGCAGGGTGAACACTGAAGCTTTCTTT.

The genes are TRBV7-9 and TRBJ2-1, with D possibly TRBD2 on 6 matching bases. With 5 bases removed from V and 15 bases from J, the gap between germline ends came to 17 bases. In germline, CDR1 is SEHNR, CDR2 FQNEAQ (reference sequence). CDR3 length: 12 amino acids. CDR3 amino acids: CASSHRTMEWFF. The CDR3 DNA sequence: TGTGCCAGCAGCCATCGGACTATGGAGTGGTTCTTC. Full variable domain (outside the CDR3, taken from reference TRBV7-9 and TRBJ2-1): DTGVSQNPRHKITKRGQNVTFRCDPISEHNRLYWYRQTLGQGPEFLTYFQNEAQLEKSRLLSDRFSAERPKGSFSTLEIQRTEQGDSAMYLCASSHRTMEWFFGPGTRLTVL.

This chain joins TRBV28 and TRBJ1-4; D is uncertain. The CDR3 is 12 amino acids. V was pared by 6 bases and J by 7 bases, with 9 bases between. Per germline, CDR1 MDHEN and CDR2 SYDVKM. The CDR3 DNA reads as TGTGCCAGCAGGGAGGCCGGTGAAAAACTGTTTTTT. This gives the protein CASREAGEKLFF.

V usage is TRBV15 and J usage is TRBJ1-5; D is uncertain. The CDR3 sequence is 15 residues long. Germline assignment: CDR1 LNHNV and CDR2 YYDKDF (reference sequence). The germline V and J ends were trimmed by 3 bases and 0 bases, with 9 bases remaining between them. CDR3 sequence reads: CATSRSPSSNQPQHF. CDR3 in DNA: TGTGCCACCAGCAGGTCCCCCAGTAGCAATCAGCCCCAGCATTTT.

The chain carries TRBV7-6 and TRBJ2-6, with D unclear. Trimming shortened V by 1 base and J by 0 bases, and 10 bases separated the two germline ends. Per germline, CDR1 SGHVS and CDR2 FNYEAQ. The CDR3 contains 17 residues. The CDR3 here is CASSLDVSLSGANVLTF. The CDR3 coding sequence is TGTGCCAGCAGCTTAGATGTCAGCCTCTCTGGGGCCAACGTCCTGACTTTC.

This chain links TRBV7-8 with TRBJ2-7; 8 nucleotides agree with TRBD2. The CDR3 is 17 amino acids. Germline assignment: CDR1 SGHVS and CDR2 FQNEAQ. Trimming at V came to 6 bases and at J to 0 bases, leaving 13 bases not matched to a gene. CDR3 nucleotides: TGTGCCAGCAGATGGGGGGCTAGCGGGTCCAGCTCCTACGAGCAGTACTTC. Protein sequence: CASRWGASGSSSYEQYF.

The chain has TRBV4-2 and TRBJ1-1; 10 bases fit TRBD1. V lost 4 bases and J lost 5; bases outside the gene matches: 13. Germline V gene sequence: CDR1 LGHNA, CDR2 YNFKEQ. This CDR3 is built from 17 residues. The CDR3 region is CASSPSGTGVGLTEAFF. DNA for the CDR3: TGTGCCAGCAGCCCCTCCGGGACAGGGGTCGGGTTGACTGAAGCTTTCTTT.

The chain has TRBV6-5 and TRBJ1-2; 7 bases align to TRBD1. This CDR3 region has 13 residues. V dropped 3 bases and J dropped 8; count of bases not matched to a gene: 6. The germline V gene has CDR1 MNHEY and CDR2 SVGAGI. The CDR3 nucleotides are TGTGCCAGCAGTTATTCGACAGGGTCCGGCTACACCTTC. Its protein is CASSYSTGSGYTF.

This clone was seen once. The chain recombines TRBV7-8 with TRBJ2-7; perhaps TRBD2 as D (6 bases). Germline V gene data show CDR1 as SGHVS and CDR2 as FQNEAQ. Trimming took 5 bases from V and 2 from J, leaving 10 bases between them. CDR3 length: 13 amino acids. The CDR3 sequence: CASSGGPTYEQYF. The CDR3 nucleotides are TGTGCCAGCAGCGGAGGGCCAACCTACGAGCAGTACTTC.

The chain combines TRBV7-9 with TRBJ1-3; D ambiguous. Germline-derived CDR1 and CDR2 are SEHNR and FQNEAQ (reference sequence). Trimming left V 5 bases short and J 0 bases short, with 5 bases between. There are 13 residues in the CDR3. CDR3 coding DNA: TGTGCCAGCAGCCCAGGCTCTGGAAACACCATATATTTT. Its translation: CASSPGSGNTIYF. Drawing the rest from reference TRBV7-9 and TRBJ1-3, the complete variable domain is DTGVSQNPRHKITKRGQNVTFRCDPISEHNRLYWYRQTLGQGPEFLTYFQNEAQLEKSRLLSDRFSAERPKGSFSTLEIQRTEQGDSAMYLCASSPGSGNTIYFGEGSWLTVV.